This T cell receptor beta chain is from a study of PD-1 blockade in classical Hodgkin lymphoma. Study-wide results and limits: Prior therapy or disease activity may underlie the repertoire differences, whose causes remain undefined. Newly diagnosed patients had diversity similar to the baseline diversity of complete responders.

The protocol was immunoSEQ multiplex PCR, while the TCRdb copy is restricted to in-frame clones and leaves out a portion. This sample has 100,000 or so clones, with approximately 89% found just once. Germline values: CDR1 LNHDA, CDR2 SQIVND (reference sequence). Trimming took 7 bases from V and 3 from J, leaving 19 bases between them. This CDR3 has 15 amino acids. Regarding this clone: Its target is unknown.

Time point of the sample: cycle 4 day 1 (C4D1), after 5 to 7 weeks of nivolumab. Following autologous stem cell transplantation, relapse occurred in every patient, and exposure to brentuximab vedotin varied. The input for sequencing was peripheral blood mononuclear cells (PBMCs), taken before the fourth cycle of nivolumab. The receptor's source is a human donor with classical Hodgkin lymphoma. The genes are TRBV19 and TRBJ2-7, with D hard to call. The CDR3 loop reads CASTPDLLGGYEQYF. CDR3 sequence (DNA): TGTGCCAGTACTCCGGACCTCTTGGGTGGCTACGAGCAGTACTTC.